This TCR beta chain was found in a study of early T cells in non-severe SARS-CoV-2 infection. Turning to the study itself: Sequencing used unsorted whole-blood bulk RNA, so chains lack pairing. Study-wide results and caveats: Anti-spike CD8 responses were favored by VDJdb matching, which missed private and CD4 specificities.

Germline CDR1 MDHEN, CDR2 SYDVKM. The CDR3 extends over 19 amino acids. J lost 8 bases, V lost 5 bases, and 23 bases had no gene match. Points on this clonotype: Its target is not known.

Individual cDNA molecules were tagged with unique molecular identifiers. From the 5' RACE reads, TCRdb called clonotypes with MiXCR, one entry per CDR3 protein. The data show about 98,000 distinct CDR3 sequences, 9.5% to 11% seen once. Input material: whole blood. This clonotype was obtained from an adult who was a healthcare worker with PCR-confirmed SARS-CoV-2 infection or an uninfected control (not recorded which). This chain links TRBV28 with TRBJ1-2, with 10 bases that match TRBD1. The CDR3 region has the DNA TGTGCCAGCAGTCCCTCGCGGCCCGGTCCGGGACAGGGGATGCAAGGCTACACCTTC. Translation: CASSPSRPGPGQGMQGYTF.